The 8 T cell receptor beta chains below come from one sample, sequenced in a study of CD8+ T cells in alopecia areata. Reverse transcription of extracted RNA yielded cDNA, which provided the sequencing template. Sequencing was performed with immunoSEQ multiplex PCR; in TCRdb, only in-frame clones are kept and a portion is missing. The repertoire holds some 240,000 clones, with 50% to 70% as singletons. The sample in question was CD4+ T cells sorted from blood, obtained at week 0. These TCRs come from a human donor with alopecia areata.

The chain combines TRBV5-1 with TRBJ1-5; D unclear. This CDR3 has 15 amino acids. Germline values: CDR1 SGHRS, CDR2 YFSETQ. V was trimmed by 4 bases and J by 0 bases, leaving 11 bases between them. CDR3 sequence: CASSLDGTSNQPQHF. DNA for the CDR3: TGCGCCAGCAGCCTTGACGGTACTAGCAATCAGCCCCAGCATTTT.

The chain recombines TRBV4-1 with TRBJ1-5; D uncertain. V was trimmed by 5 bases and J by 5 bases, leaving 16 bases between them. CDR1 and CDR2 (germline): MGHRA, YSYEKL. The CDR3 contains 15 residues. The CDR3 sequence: CASSKRVREDQPQHF. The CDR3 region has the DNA TGCGCCAGCAGCAAAAGGGTACGGGAAGATCAGCCCCAGCATTTT.

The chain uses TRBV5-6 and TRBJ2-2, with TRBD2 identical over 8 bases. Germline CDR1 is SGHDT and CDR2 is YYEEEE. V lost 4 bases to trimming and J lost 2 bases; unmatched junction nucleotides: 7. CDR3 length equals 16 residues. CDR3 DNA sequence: TGTGCCAGCAGCCTACTTAGCGGGGTAAACACCGGGGAGCTGTTTTTT. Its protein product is CASSLLSGVNTGELFF.

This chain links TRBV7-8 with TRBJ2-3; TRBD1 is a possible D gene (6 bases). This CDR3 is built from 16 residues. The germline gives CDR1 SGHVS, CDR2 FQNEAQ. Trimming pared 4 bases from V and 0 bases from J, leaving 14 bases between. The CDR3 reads CASSYLRGISTDTQYF. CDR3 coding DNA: TGTGCCAGCAGCTACCTCAGGGGAATAAGCACAGATACGCAGTATTTT.

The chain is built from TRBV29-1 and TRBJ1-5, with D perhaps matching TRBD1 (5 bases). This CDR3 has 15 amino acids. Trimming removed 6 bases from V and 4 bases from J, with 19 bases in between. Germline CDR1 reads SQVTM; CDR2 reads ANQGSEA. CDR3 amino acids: CSVSGDSTGNQPQHF. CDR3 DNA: TGCAGCGTATCGGGGGACTCCACGGGAAATCAGCCCCAGCATTTT.

The CDR3 reads CASSSRLAGVDEQYF. The CDR3 DNA follows: TGTGCCAGCAGCTCCCGACTAGCGGGAGTAGACGAGCAGTACTTC. The chain employs TRBV7-3 and TRBJ2-7, with 12 nucleotides matching TRBD2. The CDR3 spans 15 residues. V gave up 4 bases and J gave up 5 bases; unmatched junction bases: 6. The V gene's germline CDR1 is SGHTA and CDR2 FQGTGA.

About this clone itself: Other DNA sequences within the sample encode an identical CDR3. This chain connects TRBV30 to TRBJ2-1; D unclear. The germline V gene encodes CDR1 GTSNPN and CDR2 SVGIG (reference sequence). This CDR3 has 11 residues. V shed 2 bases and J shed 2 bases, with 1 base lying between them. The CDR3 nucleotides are TGTGCCTGGAGTCCCTACAATGAGCAGTTCTTC. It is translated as CAWSPYNEQFF.

The CDR3 reads CAWSSGVYLGQPQHF. The CDR3 coding sequence is TGTGCCTGGTCCTCTGGGGTGTATTTAGGTCAGCCCCAGCATTTT. V usage is TRBV30 and J usage is TRBJ1-5; D unclear. The CDR3 is made up of 15 amino acids. The germline V and J ends were trimmed by 5 bases and 6 bases, with 20 bases remaining between them. Germline CDR1 and CDR2: GTSNPN and SVGIG (reference sequence).